The 2 T cell receptor beta chains in this list originate from one sample, sequenced in a study of blood T cell repertoires in COVID-19. TCRdb's table, derived via immunoSEQ multiplex PCR, lists solely in-frame clones and lacks some. Here the sample spans hundreds of thousands of clones, around 84% being singletons. Specimen: PBMCs or T cells enriched from blood (not recorded which). The receptors were gathered from a man in his thirties or forties with acute COVID-19.

This sequence joins TRBV3-1 (or the pseudogene TRBV3-2) and TRBJ1-3; D not certain. Germline lookup yields CDR1 LGHDT and CDR2 YNNKEL (reference sequence). This CDR3 spans 15 amino acids. V lost 4 bases, J lost 4 bases, and 14 bases lay in between. The CDR3, as DNA: TGTGCCAGCAGCCCGACTCATGAGCCGGGAAACACCATATATTTT. This sequence encodes CASSPTHEPGNTIYF.

The chain recombines TRBV19 with TRBJ2-3; D unclear. V lost 7 bases, J lost 4 bases, and 12 bases lay in between. The CDR3 consists of 13 residues. Germline CDR1 and CDR2: LNHDA and SQIVND (reference sequence). Here the CDR3 DNA reads TGTGCCAGTACCCCCCCCAGTTCAGATACGCAGTATTTT. It translates to CASTPPSSDTQYF.